The clone carrying this T cell receptor (beta chain) came up once. This record comes from a study of blood T cell repertoires in COVID-19. Across the whole study: The study drew acute and convalescent COVID-19 samples from the United States, Italy and Spain.

The CDR3 loop spans 14 amino acids. Germline V gene sequence: CDR1 MNHEY, CDR2 SVGAGI. V was cut by 0 bases and J by 5 bases, with 11 bases left in between. Source study methods: Nucleated cell counts were estimated from reference gene primer amplification. Libraries were prepared by immunoSEQ multiplex PCR; TCRdb keeps only in-frame clonotypes and omits some of them. Clonal size and the V and J genes are those of that table, whereas D and trimming came from the DNA. In the table there are about 190,000 clones, around 80% of which are singletons. The receptor was derived from a woman older than 75 with active or convalescent COVID-19. The chain has TRBV6-5 and TRBJ2-7; TRBD1 is a possible D gene (5 bases). The sequencing input was peripheral blood. The CDR3 bases are TGTGCCAGCAGTTACTCACCTCCCAGGGACGAGCAGTACTTC. As protein: CASSYSPPRDEQYF.